These 21 T cell receptor beta chains came from one sample sequenced in a study of identical twins. TCRdb ran MiXCR on the 5' RACE reads and lists one entry per CDR3 protein. This sample has some 1,700,000 distinct CDR3 sequences, with less than 35% found just once. The sequenced material came from cord blood. Receptors originate from a newborn girl in good health.

This clonotype was counted many times. The junction shows a germline mismatch at one end, possibly a read error. V usage is TRBV4-1 and J usage is TRBJ2-7, with 7 bases aligning to TRBD1. CDR3 length: 15 amino acids. Germline V gives CDR1 MGHRA, CDR2 YSYEKL. The DNA of the CDR3 is TGTGCCAGCAGCCAAGAGGGGACAGCTTCCTACGAGCAGTACTTC. This codes for CASSQEGTASYEQYF.

This clonotype occurred once. The rearrangement links TRBV7-2 to TRBJ2-7; 7 bases are shared with TRBD1. Germline CDR1 and CDR2: SGHTA and FQGNSA. This CDR3 is built from 15 residues. The ends lost 2 bases at V and 2 bases at J; junction bases unmatched: 6. The CDR3 protein is CASSLLGGAPYEQYF. CDR3 nucleotide sequence: TGTGCCAGCAGCTTATTAGGGGGCGCCCCCTACGAGCAGTACTTC.

V and J are TRBV21-1 and TRBJ2-5; the table names TRBD2, a call not compared with the DNA. TRBV21-1 is deemed a pseudogene. CDR3 length equals 17 residues. CDR3 coding DNA: TGTGCCAGCAGCGAGATGAGGGCTAGCGGGGACGAAGAGATCCAGTACTTC. It specifies CASSEMRASGDEEIQYF.

The chain combines TRBV28 with TRBJ2-4, with D tentatively TRBD2 (5 bases). Gene TRBJ2-7 matches the end of the DNA better, so the J call may be wrong. CDR3 length: 11 residues. CDR1 and CDR2 (germline): MDHEN, SYDVKM. The CDR3 is CASKTSYEQYF. DNA for the CDR3: TGTGCCAGCAAAACTAGCTACGAGCAGTACTTC.

This clonotype was seen a few times. J is TRBJ2-1 and V is TRBV12-3 or TRBV12-4, with a possible D match to TRBD2 (6 bases). The CDR3 loop spans 14 amino acids. Trimming left V 7 bases short and J 8 bases short, with 18 bases between. This chain's CDR3 is CASNPPGVWDEQFF. DNA of the CDR3: TGTGCCAGCAACCCACCGGGAGTCTGGGATGAGCAGTTCTTC.

The chain carries TRBV20-1 and TRBJ2-3; possible D gene TRBD2, 7 bases. The CDR3 is made up of 16 amino acids. The germline CDR1 and CDR2 sequences are DFQATT and SNEGSKA (reference sequence). Between the trimmed V and J ends, which lost 0 bases and 2 bases, there was a span of 15 bases. DNA of the CDR3: TGCAGTGCTAGAGATCCAAGGGGGGGGTTCACAGATACGCAGTATTTT. Its translation: CSARDPRGGFTDTQYF.

The sample holds many counts of this clonotype. The V call is TRBV2, the J call TRBJ1-2, with D unresolved. Germline V gene lookup returns CDR1 SNHLY and CDR2 FYNNEI. The CDR3 runs 12 residues. The ends were cut back, 6 bases at V and 0 bases at J, with 5 bases in the middle. CDR3 DNA: TGTGCCAGCAGAGGGTCTAACTATGGCTACACCTTC. It codes for CASRGSNYGYTF.

This clonotype was detected only a few times. This chain uses TRBV30 with TRBJ1-6; D not resolved. Germline loops: CDR1 GTSNPN, CDR2 SVGIG (reference sequence). V was clipped by 2 bases and J by 6 bases, with 11 bases between them. This CDR3 contains 14 residues. CDR3 sequence: CAWSTELFNSPLHF. The CDR3 DNA reads TGTGCCTGGAGTACCGAACTGTTTAATTCACCCCTCCACTTT.

Only a few counts were recorded for this clonotype. The rearrangement joins TRBV4-2 to TRBJ1-1, with D uncertain. V lost 4 bases and J lost 10, with 22 bases in between. This CDR3 is 15 amino acids long. From germline, CDR1 is LGHNA and CDR2 YNFKEQ. The CDR3 coding sequence is TGTGCCAGCAGCCCGGATCTAGGTAGGAAGAGCGGAGCTTTCTTT. It translates to CASSPDLGRKSGAFF.

In its sample, this clonotype was seen a few times. The J gene is TRBJ2-1, the V gene TRBV6-5; maybe TRBD2 (5 bases). Trimming cost V 5 bases and J 12 bases, with 14 bases left between them. The length of the CDR3 is 12 residues. Germline CDR1 MNHEY, CDR2 SVGAGI. The CDR3 DNA sequence: TGTGCCAGCAGTCCTTCCAACCGGGGGCAGTTCTTC. Protein sequence: CASSPSNRGQFF.

J is TRBJ2-5 and V is TRBV11-1, with 8 nucleotides matching TRBD2. V was pared by 5 bases and J by 11 bases, with 16 bases of the junction left unmatched. The length of the CDR3 is 15 residues. Germline V gives CDR1 SGHAT, CDR2 FQDESV (reference sequence). The CDR3 here is CASSAGTREINEQYF. The CDR3 DNA reads as TGTGCCAGCAGCGCCGGGACTAGAGAGATAAATGAGCAGTACTTC.

This clonotype has more than one count but fewer than ten. V is TRBV4-1 and J is TRBJ2-3; no firm D call. Germline CDR1 MGHRA, CDR2 YSYEKL. Trimming removed 2 bases from V and 6 bases from J, with 18 bases in between. This CDR3 has 16 amino acids. CDR3 residues: CASSQPLQRAHDTQYF. For the CDR3, the DNA is TGCGCCAGCAGCCAACCCCTCCAGCGAGCTCACGATACGCAGTATTTT.

This clonotype was seen a handful of times. V is TRBV3-1 and J is TRBJ2-1; D ambiguous. V dropped 1 base and J dropped 7 bases, with 8 bases sitting between them. This CDR3 spans 13 amino acids. Germline V gene data show CDR1 as LGHDT and CDR2 as YNNKEL (reference sequence). The CDR3 coding sequence is TGTGCCAGCAGCCAAGGACTGCAGAATGAGCAGTTCTTC. It codes for CASSQGLQNEQFF.

This clonotype is a singleton in its sample. V and J are TRBV12-3 or TRBV12-4 and TRBJ1-1; the match to TRBD1 covers 9 bases. V trimming: 1 base; J trimming: 0 bases; junction bases outside the gene matches: 6. The CDR3 contains 17 residues. The CDR3 here is CASSLGDRVWVNTEAFF. DNA of the CDR3: TGTGCCAGCAGTTTAGGGGACAGGGTTTGGGTGAACACTGAAGCTTTCTTT.

V and J are TRBV29-1 and TRBJ1-1; D call uncertain. Trimming took 5 bases from V and 4 from J, leaving 5 bases between them. The V gene's germline CDR1 is SQVTM and CDR2 ANQGSEA. There are 10 residues in the CDR3. The CDR3 is CSVRTTEAFF. The CDR3 nucleotides read TGCAGCGTTCGAACCACTGAAGCTTTCTTT.

The V call is TRBV5-1, the J call TRBJ2-7; D unresolved. V was shortened by 4 bases and J by 1 base, with 12 bases between the two germline ends. From germline, CDR1 is SGHRS and CDR2 YFSETQ. The CDR3 sequence is 14 residues long. The CDR3 DNA sequence: TGCGCCAGCAGCCTCTCCGCAGCTTCCTACGAGCAGTACTTC. It specifies CASSLSAASYEQYF.

The CDR3 DNA sequence: TGTGCCAGCGCTAACAGACAGTATGAAAAACTGTTTTTT. Its translation: CASANRQYEKLFF. The V gene is TRBV21-1, the J gene TRBJ1-4; the D call of TRBD1 is as the table states it, not checked on the DNA. TRBV21-1 counts as a pseudogene. The CDR3 is made up of 13 amino acids.

This clonotype was observed many times. V usage is TRBV6-6 and J usage is TRBJ2-1; no reliable D call. Germline V gene sequence: CDR1 MNHNY, CDR2 SVGAGI (reference sequence). CDR3 length: 13 residues. The V gene lost 2 bases and the J gene lost 5 bases, with 7 bases spanning the gap. CDR3 residues: CASSYGVNNEQFF. CDR3 DNA: TGTGCCAGCAGTTACGGGGTGAACAATGAGCAGTTCTTC.

This clonotype was observed a few times. J is TRBJ1-4 and V is TRBV5-8; the D is unclear. Germline CDR1 is SGHTS and CDR2 is YDEGEE. This CDR3 spans 15 amino acids. V shed 4 bases and J shed 0 bases, with 10 bases lying between them. The CDR3 protein is CASSEDAATNEKLFF. CDR3 in DNA: TGTGCCAGCAGCGAGGACGCCGCAACTAATGAAAAACTGTTTTTT. Variable domain in full (rest from reference TRBV5-8 and TRBJ1-4): EAGVTQSPTHLIKTRGQQATLRCSPISGHTSVYWYQQALGLGLQFLLWYDEGEERNRGNFPPRFSGRQFPNYSSELNVNALELEDSALYLCASSEDAATNEKLFFGSGTQLSVL.

In its sample, this clonotype was seen many times. The rearrangement uses TRBV29-1 and TRBJ2-3, with 7 positions matching TRBD2. Trimming at V came to 2 bases and at J to 3 bases, leaving 8 bases not matched to a gene. The CDR3 contains 15 residues. The germline gives CDR1 SQVTM, CDR2 ANQGSEA. The CDR3 bases are TGCAGCGTTGAAAGGACGGGAGGCTGGACAGATACGCAGTATTTT. It translates to CSVERTGGWTDTQYF.

This chain links TRBV6-5 with TRBJ1-1; 9 nucleotides match TRBD1. Germline CDR1 reads MNHEY; CDR2 reads SVGAGI. V lost 6 bases, J lost 0 bases, and 8 bases stayed unmatched. The CDR3 spans 16 residues. CDR3 protein: CASRLQGAGMNTEAFF. The DNA of the CDR3 is TGTGCCAGCAGATTACAGGGGGCAGGGATGAACACTGAAGCTTTCTTT.